The 29 T cell receptor beta chains presented below share a single source sample, sequenced in a study of T cell responses to AZD1222 COVID-19 vaccine. Clones were sequenced by immunoSEQ multiplex PCR, and TCRdb holds only the in-frame ones, with some missing. The table shows about 130,000 clones, with 88% occurring only once. Here the sequenced sample was peripheral blood, taken on day 0 of MenACWY control vaccination. These receptors originate from an adult in good health.

This clone was picked up a small number of times. The rearrangement uses TRBV5-5 and TRBJ2-7; D is possibly TRBD1 (6 bases). The CDR3 is 14 amino acids. CDR1 SGHKS and CDR2 YYEKEE come from the germline V gene (reference sequence). V was trimmed by 3 bases and J by 1 base, leaving 11 bases between them. CDR3 coding DNA: TGTGCCAGCAGCTCGGGGACACGGTCCTACGAGCAGTACTTC. It codes for CASSSGTRSYEQYF.

The chain recombines TRBV6-1 with TRBJ2-7; TRBD1 matches 10 bases. The junction had 9 bases not matched to a gene; V was cut back by 0 bases and J by 4 bases. Germline CDR1 reads MNHNS; CDR2 reads SASEGT. The CDR3 sequence is 17 residues long. This chain's CDR3 is CASSEAPTGTGVYEQYF. DNA of the CDR3: TGTGCCAGCAGTGAAGCGCCTACTGGGACAGGGGTTTACGAGCAGTACTTC.

V and J are TRBV7-9 and TRBJ2-7; perhaps TRBD2 as D (6 bases). The V end lost 2 bases, the J end lost 3 bases, and 11 bases lay between the germline ends. In germline, CDR1 is SEHNR, CDR2 FQNEAQ (reference sequence). The CDR3 is made up of 14 amino acids. The CDR3 sequence: CASSLNWRDYEQYF. DNA of the CDR3: TGTGCCAGCAGCTTAAACTGGAGGGACTACGAGCAGTACTTC.

V is TRBV19 and J is TRBJ1-1; 8 nucleotides align to TRBD1. Trimming removed 5 bases from V and 5 bases from J; junction bases left unmatched: 7. CDR3 size: 14 residues. Germline-derived CDR1 and CDR2 are LNHDA and SQIVND (reference sequence). CDR3 amino acids: CASSAGQGRTEAFF. Here the CDR3 DNA reads TGTGCCAGTAGTGCCGGACAGGGAAGAACTGAAGCTTTCTTT.

This clone was seen just once. The CDR3 sequence: CASSTGTSVYGANVLTF. The DNA for the CDR3 is TGTGCCAGCAGTACCGGGACTAGTGTTTATGGGGCCAACGTCCTGACTTTC. V is TRBV27 and J is TRBJ2-6, with 8 nucleotides matching TRBD2. Germline V gene lookup returns CDR1 MNHEY and CDR2 SMNVEV (reference sequence). The V and J ends lost 5 bases and 3 bases, in that order; junction bases with no gene match: 9. This CDR3 region has 17 residues.

J is TRBJ2-3 and V is TRBV5-1; D is perhaps TRBD1 (5 bases). The CDR3 has 15 residues. The germline V gene has CDR1 SGHRS and CDR2 YFSETQ. Between the trimmed V and J ends, which lost 0 bases and 0 bases, there was a span of 8 bases. CDR3 in DNA: TGCGCCAGCAGCTTGGCTCAGGGAAGCACAGATACGCAGTATTTT. Its translation: CASSLAQGSTDTQYF.

The chain is built from TRBV5-1 and TRBJ2-7, with D possibly matching TRBD1 (5 bases). The germline CDR1 and CDR2 sequences are SGHRS and YFSETQ. Deletions cut 0 bases from V and 6 bases from J, with 16 bases between. The CDR3 totals 15 residues. CDR3 sequence reads: CASSLDGRDLAEQYF. The CDR3 nucleotides are TGCGCCAGCAGCTTGGATGGCAGGGATTTAGCCGAGCAGTACTTC.

This chain joins TRBV27 and TRBJ2-1; D uncertain. Trimming shortened V by 8 bases and J by 0 bases, and 8 bases separated the two germline ends. Per the germline V gene, CDR1 is MNHEY and CDR2 is SMNVEV (reference sequence). The CDR3 contains 13 residues. CDR3 in DNA: TGTGCCAGCCACGCACCCTCCTACAATGAGCAGTTCTTC. It yields the protein CASHAPSYNEQFF.

The DNA for the CDR3 is TGTGCCAGCAGTTTAGCGACAGGGGGGCAGTTCTTC. It specifies CASSLATGGQFF. The V gene is TRBV12-3 or TRBV12-4, the J gene TRBJ2-1, with 9 bases identical to TRBD1. The CDR3 sequence is 12 residues long. V lost 0 bases and J lost 12; bases outside the gene matches: 0.

The V gene is TRBV2, the J gene TRBJ1-1, with a possible D match to TRBD1 (5 bases). Germline-derived CDR1 and CDR2 are SNHLY and FYNNEI. CDR3 size: 14 residues. Deletions cut 4 bases from V and 2 bases from J, with 11 bases between. The CDR3 region is CASSVTAHNTEAFF. CDR3 in DNA: TGTGCCAGCAGTGTGACAGCTCATAACACTGAAGCTTTCTTT.

This clone was counted a single time. The chain has TRBV30 and TRBJ1-2, with TRBD1 matching over 9 bases. The CDR3 spans 15 residues. With 3 bases clipped from V and 2 bases from J, the junction kept 7 bases outside the gene matches. The V gene's germline CDR1 is GTSNPN and CDR2 SVGIG (reference sequence). The CDR3 reads CAWRLEGQGNYGYTF. CDR3 nucleotides: TGTGCCTGGAGGCTTGAGGGACAGGGAAACTATGGCTACACCTTC.

This chain links TRBV10-3 with TRBJ1-5; D might be TRBD1 (5 bases). This CDR3 is 15 amino acids long. Trimming pared 0 bases from V and 5 bases from J, leaving 11 bases between. Germline V gene sequence: CDR1 ENHRY, CDR2 SYGVKD. The CDR3 DNA sequence: TGTGCCATCAGTGAGTCGGGCCAGGGCTATCAGCCCCAGCATTTT. It codes for CAISESGQGYQPQHF.

V gene TRBV7-3 combines with J gene TRBJ2-3; D gene uncertain. The V and J ends lost 5 bases and 4 bases respectively, with 10 bases between them. Germline V gives CDR1 SGHTA, CDR2 FQGTGA. The length of the CDR3 is 13 residues. The chain's CDR3 is CASSPSLADTQYF. The CDR3 coding sequence is TGTGCCAGCAGCCCCTCCCTAGCAGATACGCAGTATTTT. Looking up the rest from reference TRBV7-3 and TRBJ2-3 gives the full variable domain: GAGVSQTPSNKVTEKGKYVELRCDPISGHTALYWYRQSLGQGPEFLIYFQGTGAADDSGLPNDRFFAVRPEGSVSTLKIQRTERGDSAVYLCASSPSLADTQYFGPGTRLTVL.

The rearrangement joins TRBV4-1 to TRBJ2-1; TRBD2 matches 12 bases. The CDR3 has 18 amino acids. Germline V lookup: CDR1 MGHRA, CDR2 YSYEKL. The ends lost 4 bases at V and 5 bases at J; junction bases unmatched: 12. CDR3 region: CASSPPGTSGSGDNEQFF. DNA for the CDR3: TGCGCCAGCAGCCCCCCCGGGACTAGCGGGTCCGGGGACAATGAGCAGTTCTTC.

This chain joins TRBV5-1 and TRBJ2-3, with 13 bases fitting TRBD2. This CDR3 has 17 amino acids. Germline V gene sequence: CDR1 SGHRS, CDR2 YFSETQ. The ends lost 5 bases at V and 4 bases at J; junction bases unmatched: 10. The CDR3 protein is CASSSPTSGRTPDTQYF. As DNA, the CDR3 is TGCGCCAGCAGTTCCCCGACTAGCGGGAGGACCCCAGATACGCAGTATTTT.

CDR3 sequence reads: CATSRGYREGAEAFF. The CDR3 DNA is TGTGCCACCAGCAGAGGATATAGAGAGGGGGCTGAAGCTTTCTTT. The genes are TRBV15 and TRBJ1-1; TRBD1 might be the D (6 bases). Germline V gene data show CDR1 as LNHNV and CDR2 as YYDKDF (reference sequence). The CDR3 extends over 15 amino acids. Trimming took 1 base from V and 6 from J, leaving 15 bases between them.

The chain is built from TRBV7-9 and TRBJ1-2; 8 bases agree with TRBD1. After removal of 4 bases from V and 4 bases from J, the junction contained 5 bases not matched to a gene. Per the germline V gene, CDR1 is SEHNR and CDR2 is FQNEAQ (reference sequence). The CDR3 is 14 amino acids. The CDR3 spells CASSSDRASYGYTF. CDR3 in DNA: TGTGCCAGCAGCTCGGACAGGGCTTCCTATGGCTACACCTTC.

The chain uses TRBV14 and TRBJ2-3; the match to TRBD2 covers 9 bases. The germline V gene encodes CDR1 SGHDN and CDR2 FVKESK. With 4 bases clipped from V and 1 base from J, the junction kept 3 bases outside the gene matches. This CDR3 contains 15 residues. The DNA for the CDR3 is TGTGCCAGCAGCCGTTGGACTAGCGGCACAGATACGCAGTATTTT. It encodes CASSRWTSGTDTQYF.

The V and J genes are TRBV7-9 and TRBJ2-3, with TRBD1 as a possible D gene (5 bases). The germline V and J ends were trimmed by 7 bases and 6 bases, with 14 bases remaining between them. This CDR3 spans 13 amino acids. Germline CDR1 and CDR2: SEHNR and FQNEAQ (reference sequence). This chain's CDR3 is CASILLGADTQYF. The CDR3 bases are TGTGCCAGCATTCTCCTAGGGGCGGATACGCAGTATTTT.

The genes are TRBV2 and TRBJ2-7; D unresolved. From germline, CDR1 is SNHLY and CDR2 FYNNEI. Trimming removed 0 bases from V and 3 bases from J, with 12 bases in between. This CDR3 has 15 amino acids. In nucleotides, the CDR3 is TGTGCCAGCAGTGAAGCGCGGACGTTAATCTACGAGCAGTACTTC. Protein: CASSEARTLIYEQYF.

This clone has a handful of counts. The chain uses TRBV18 and TRBJ1-2; D perhaps matches TRBD1 (5 bases). V lost 2 bases and J lost 7, with 14 bases in between. Germline CDR1 KGHSH, CDR2 LQKENI. The CDR3 spans 14 residues. The CDR3 DNA reads as TGTGCCAGCTCACCATCGGCACAGGTCCTTGGCTACACCTTC. Protein sequence: CASSPSAQVLGYTF.

This chain joins TRBV9 and TRBJ1-6; no clear D. This CDR3 comprises 15 residues. The V end was cut by 3 bases, the J end by 10 bases, with 17 bases between. Germline loops: CDR1 SGDLS, CDR2 YYNGEE. The CDR3 is CASSASDGPWSPLHF. CDR3 sequence (DNA): TGTGCCAGCAGCGCTTCGGACGGACCCTGGTCACCCCTCCACTTT.

J is TRBJ2-7 and V is TRBV20-1; D not certain. CDR3 length equals 14 residues. CDR1 is DFQATT, CDR2 SNEGSKA, per germline (reference sequence). Between the trimmed V and J ends, which lost 3 bases and 2 bases, there was a span of 14 bases. CDR3 sequence: CSASDAAAAYEQYF. The CDR3 region has the DNA TGCAGTGCTAGTGATGCAGCTGCGGCCTACGAGCAGTACTTC.

The chain links TRBV3-1 (or the pseudogene TRBV3-2) to TRBJ1-3; D not certain. CDR3 length: 16 amino acids. CDR1 and CDR2 from the germline V gene are LGHDT and YNNKEL (reference sequence). Between the trimmed V and J ends, which lost 5 bases and 0 bases, there was a span of 14 bases. CDR3: CASSERGVLSGNTIYF. DNA of the CDR3: TGTGCCAGCAGCGAGAGAGGCGTTCTCTCTGGAAACACCATATATTTT.

The chain combines TRBV7-9 with TRBJ1-4; weak D call: TRBD1 (6 bases). CDR1 and CDR2 from the germline V gene are SEHNR and FQNEAQ (reference sequence). V was shortened by 5 bases and J by 6 bases, with 10 bases between the two germline ends. There are 13 residues in the CDR3. The chain's CDR3 is CASSEQGDEKLFF. CDR3 in DNA: TGTGCCAGCAGCGAACAGGGAGATGAAAAACTGTTTTTT.

The V and J genes are TRBV4-1 and TRBJ2-5, with 8 bases lining up with TRBD2. Germline CDR1 and CDR2: MGHRA and YSYEKL. The J segment lost 7 bases and the V segment lost 1 base, leaving 11 bases of the junction unmatched. The CDR3 is made up of 16 amino acids. CDR3 in DNA: TGCGCCAGCAGCCAAGTAACGGGAGGGTCTGGAGGGACCCAGTACTTC. Its translation: CASSQVTGGSGGTQYF.

Points on this clone: A read error may account for a junction end that differs from germline. The CDR3 sequence is CSASEGGNQPQHF. The CDR3 nucleotides read TGCAGTGCTAGTGAAGGGGGCAATCAACCCCAGCATTTT. J is TRBJ1-5 and V is TRBV20-1; 7 positions agree with TRBD1. CDR3 size: 13 residues. The germline V gene has CDR1 DFQATT and CDR2 SNEGSKA (reference sequence).

The chain has TRBV2 and TRBJ2-1, with D possibly being TRBD1 (6 bases). CDR1 SNHLY and CDR2 FYNNEI come from the germline V gene. The CDR3 loop spans 15 amino acids. V was pared by 2 bases and J by 4 bases, with 12 bases between. The CDR3 sequence: CASSERDTTYNEQFF. CDR3 nucleotides: TGTGCCAGCAGTGAACGGGACACGACTTACAATGAGCAGTTCTTC.

The V and J genes are TRBV6-1 and TRBJ1-2; 7 nucleotides agree with TRBD1. Germline V CDR1 and CDR2: MNHNS, SASEGT. V gave up 2 bases and J gave up 6 bases; unmatched junction bases: 9. This CDR3 region has 15 residues. The chain's CDR3 is CASSERQGGWDGYTF. In DNA form, the CDR3 reads TGTGCCAGCAGTGAACGACAGGGAGGTTGGGATGGCTACACCTTC.